Presented here are 2 T cell receptor beta chains from one specimen sequenced in a study of T cells in Graves' hyperthyroidism and ophthalmopathy. Amplification of TCR beta CDR3 regions was performed using RNA transcripts as template. Primed by the HTBI set, a first-round RT-PCR was run on the TCR CDR3. TCRdb re-called the multiplex PCR reads through MiXCR, storing one row per CDR3 protein. The sample lists 650,000 to 850,000 distinct CDR3 sequences; around 20% were seen once. Sequencing was done on a sample of blood. These receptors originate from a woman aged 45 to 65 with Graves' hyperthyroidism that later progressed to Graves' ophthalmopathy.

Concerning this clonotype: The CDR3 does not close with the conserved phenylalanine or tryptophan, likely indicating a read error. The chain couples TRBV7-8 to TRBJ2-5, with 10 nucleotides matching TRBD1. Germline V gene lookup returns CDR1 SGHVS and CDR2 FQNEAQ. V was pared by 2 bases and J by 7 bases, with 10 bases of the junction left unmatched. The CDR3 runs to 16 residues. The CDR3 reads CASSLQDRGSGGTQYC. Written as DNA, the CDR3 is TGTGCCAGCAGCTTACAGGACAGGGGGAGTGGGGGGACCCAGTACTGC.

In regard to this clonotype: It may be a read error: a sequence one base away is much more abundant. This sequence joins TRBV2 and TRBJ2-5; a weak D match, TRBD1 (5 bases). Germline V CDR1 and CDR2: SNHLY, FYNNEI. The CDR3 contains 16 residues. The CDR3 spells CASGDWTTTQGETQYF. The CDR3 bases are TGTGCCAGCGGTGATTGGACAACAACCCAAGGGGAGACCCAGTACTTC. Together with reference TRBV2 and TRBJ2-5, the CDR3 gives the full variable domain: EPEVTQTPSHQVTQMGQEVILRCVPISNHLYFYWYRQILGQKVEFLVSFYNNEISEKSEIFDDQFSVERPDGSNFTLKIRSTKLEDSAMYFCASGDWTTTQGETQYFGPGTRLLVL.